The sequence of this T cell receptor (beta chain) was determined in a study of cytotoxic CD8 clonotypes in ibrutinib-treated CLL. On the study more broadly: Response samples were obtained once patients had received a median 12 months of treatment, range 6 to 36. On average, more than 90,000 productive rearrangements and 255,043 productive templates per sample. Study findings and constraints: Public clonotypes showed up rarely, and on treatment they shrank or held steady.

TCRdb's copy holds only in-frame clones and misses some; the assay was immunoSEQ multiplex PCR. This table has 55,000 to 80,000 clones, 45% to 65% appearing once. The CDR3 totals 15 residues. CDR1 is MDHEN, CDR2 SYDVKM, per germline. After removal of 3 bases from V and 3 bases from J, the junction contained 3 bases not matched to a gene. This clone was observed once. The antigen is unknown. The chain carries TRBV28 and TRBJ2-2; 8 nucleotides line up with TRBD2. This clonotype originated in a human donor with chronic lymphocytic leukemia. Specimen: PBMCs, collected after 12 months of ibrutinib treatment. This CDR3 reads CASSFLAGYTGELFF. CDR3 bases: TGTGCCAGCAGTTTTTTAGCGGGGTACACCGGGGAGCTGTTTTTT.